Listed below are T cell receptor beta chains from one sample, sequenced in a study of response to subunit inactivated influenza vaccine. TCRdb passed the RT-PCR reads through MiXCR, listing each CDR3 protein once. The sample contains around 540,000 distinct CDR3 sequences, roughly 10% of which appear only once. The sample consisted of PBMCs from blood, taken on the day of vaccination. These receptors were collected from a man aged 45 to 65 who received an inactivated influenza vaccine. CDR3s include the opening cysteine and the closing phenylalanine or tryptophan.

length,V,J,CDR3
13,TRBV3-1,TRBJ2-2,CASRGANTGELFF
15,TRBV5-5,TRBJ2-3,CASRKAGEIPDTQYF
18,TRBV20-1,TRBJ2-1,CSAKPHGNIAVSYNEQFF
17,TRBV5-1,TRBJ2-1,CASSFRARASGYNEQFF
16,TRBV4-2,TRBJ1-3,CASSQDGANSGNTIYF
14,TRBV12-3/TRBV12-4,TRBJ2-3,CASTQAGGRSTQYF
16,TRBV12-5,TRBJ2-5,CASGLGHPGMGETQYF
14,TRBV2,TRBJ2-7,CASTLSGQLYEQYF
12,TRBV25-1,TRBJ2-3,CASSADTDTQYF
13,TRBV20-1,TRBJ2-3,CSALSGYTDTQYF
15,TRBV20-1,TRBJ2-2,CSARGGSWGTGELFF
15,TRBV12-3/TRBV12-4,TRBJ2-1,CASSLVTAGYNEQFF
15,TRBV29-1,TRBJ2-2,CSVSGLAGYTGELFF
11,TRBV29-1,TRBJ2-7,CSVELASEQYF
15,TRBV4-3,TRBJ1-5,CASSLIQGGNQPQHF
15,TRBV7-2,TRBJ2-1,CASSPSWGRYNEQFF
11,TRBV20-1,TRBJ1-2,CSAPGDYGYTF
16,TRBV2,TRBJ1-6,CASSPVRQGPHSPLHF
14,TRBV20-1,TRBJ2-3,CSATQGAREDTQYF
13,TRBV5-1,TRBJ2-1,CASSSEGPEHQFF
16,TRBV18,TRBJ2-7,CASSSASGLNLYEQYF
15,TRBV25-1,TRBJ2-6,CASSELHSGANVLTF
15,TRBV4-2,TRBJ1-1,CASSQDRGRYTEAFF
17,TRBV12-3/TRBV12-4,TRBJ2-3,CASSFYGGEPSTDTQYF
20,TRBV6-2/TRBV6-3,TRBJ2-2,CASSYSTGTAGKLVGGELFF
16,TRBV4-3,TRBJ1-1,CASSQDVGGSSTEAFF
13,TRBV2,TRBJ2-1,CASTIGGKGEQFF
15,TRBV28,TRBJ2-7,CASRSPTGTSGEQYF
14,TRBV12-3/TRBV12-4,TRBJ2-1,CASSSGQGWNEQFF
13,TRBV12-3/TRBV12-4,TRBJ2-3,CASGQGSRITQYF
13,TRBV10-3,TRBJ2-5,CAISDSQRETQYF
12,TRBV6-5,TRBJ2-7,CASRTDAIEQYF
16,TRBV28,TRBJ2-1,CASSLFRLAGELGQFF
15,TRBV28,TRBJ2-1,CASSSPGVGGNEQFF
14,TRBV6-2/TRBV6-3,TRBJ2-7,CASSRGGKSYEQYF
15,TRBV21-1,TRBJ2-3,CASSYYRVGTDTQYF
16,TRBV29-1,TRBJ2-2,CSVDTGGRTNTGELFF
15,TRBV20-1,TRBJ2-7,CSARDRDRGSYEQYF
14,TRBV12-3/TRBV12-4,TRBJ1-6,CASPQGEEISPLHF
16,TRBV6-2/TRBV6-3,TRBJ2-7,CASSYAPGWGAEEQYF
15,TRBV7-9,TRBJ2-1,CASSWLGAAAHEQFF
14,TRBV5-1,TRBJ2-7,CASSSDTAGYEQYF
14,TRBV5-1,TRBJ2-7,CASSLATNLRRQYF
13,TRBV29-1,TRBJ1-1,CSAVGDRNTEAFF